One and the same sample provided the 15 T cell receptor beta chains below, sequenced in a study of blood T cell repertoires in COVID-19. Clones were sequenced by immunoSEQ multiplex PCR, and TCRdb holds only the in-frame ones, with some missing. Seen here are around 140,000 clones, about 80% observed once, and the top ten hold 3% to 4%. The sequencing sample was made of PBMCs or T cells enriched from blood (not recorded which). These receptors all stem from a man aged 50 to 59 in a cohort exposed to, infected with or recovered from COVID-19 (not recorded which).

The CDR3 reads CATSDSDSSNQPQHF. In DNA, the CDR3 is TGTGCCACCAGTGATTCCGACAGCAGCAATCAGCCCCAGCATTTT. V is TRBV24-1 and J is TRBJ1-5, with a possible D match to TRBD1 (5 bases). The length of the CDR3 is 15 residues. Trimming took off 2 bases at V and 1 base at J, with 8 bases between the two ends. CDR1 and CDR2 from the germline V gene are KGHDR and SFDVKD.

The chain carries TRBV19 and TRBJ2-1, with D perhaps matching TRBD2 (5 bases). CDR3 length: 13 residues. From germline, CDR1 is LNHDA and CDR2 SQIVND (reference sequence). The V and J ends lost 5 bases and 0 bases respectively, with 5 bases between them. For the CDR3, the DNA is TGTGCCAGTAGTCGGGGCTCCTACAATGAGCAGTTCTTC. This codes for CASSRGSYNEQFF.

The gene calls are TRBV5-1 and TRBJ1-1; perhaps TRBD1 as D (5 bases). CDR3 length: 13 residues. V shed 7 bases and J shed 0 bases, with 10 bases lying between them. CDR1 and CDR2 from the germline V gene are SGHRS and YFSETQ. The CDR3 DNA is TGCGCCAGCTCGGCGGGGGTGAACACTGAAGCTTTCTTT. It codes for CASSAGVNTEAFF.

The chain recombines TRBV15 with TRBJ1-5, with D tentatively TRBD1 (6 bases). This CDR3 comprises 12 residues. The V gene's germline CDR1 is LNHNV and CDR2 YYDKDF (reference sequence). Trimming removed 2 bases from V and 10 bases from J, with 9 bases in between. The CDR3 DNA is TGTGCCACCAGCAGATTGACAGGACCCCAGCATTTT. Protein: CATSRLTGPQHF.

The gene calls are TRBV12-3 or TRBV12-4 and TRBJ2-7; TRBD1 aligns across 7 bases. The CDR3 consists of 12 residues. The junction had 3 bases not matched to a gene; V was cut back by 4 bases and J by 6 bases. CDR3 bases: TGTGCCAGCAGTTCGTCAGGGGGCGAGCAGTACTTC. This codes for CASSSSGGEQYF.

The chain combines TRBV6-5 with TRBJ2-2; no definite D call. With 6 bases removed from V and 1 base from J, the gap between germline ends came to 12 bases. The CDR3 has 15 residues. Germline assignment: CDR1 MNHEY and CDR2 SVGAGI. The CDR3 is CASSLGQQNTGELFF. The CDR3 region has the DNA TGTGCCAGCAGCCTTGGGCAACAGAACACCGGGGAGCTGTTTTTT.

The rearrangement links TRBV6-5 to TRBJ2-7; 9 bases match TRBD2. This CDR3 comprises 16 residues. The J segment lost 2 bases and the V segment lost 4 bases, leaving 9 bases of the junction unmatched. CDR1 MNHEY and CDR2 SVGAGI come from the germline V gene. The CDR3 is CASSWLSGGQPYEQYF. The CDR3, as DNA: TGTGCCAGCAGTTGGCTTAGCGGGGGCCAACCCTACGAGCAGTACTTC.

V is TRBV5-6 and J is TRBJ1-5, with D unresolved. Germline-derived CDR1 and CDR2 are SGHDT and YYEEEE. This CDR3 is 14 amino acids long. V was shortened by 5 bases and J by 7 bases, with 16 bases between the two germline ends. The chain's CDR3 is CASSQQSIGQPQHF. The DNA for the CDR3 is TGTGCCAGCAGTCAGCAATCAATCGGGCAGCCCCAGCATTTT.

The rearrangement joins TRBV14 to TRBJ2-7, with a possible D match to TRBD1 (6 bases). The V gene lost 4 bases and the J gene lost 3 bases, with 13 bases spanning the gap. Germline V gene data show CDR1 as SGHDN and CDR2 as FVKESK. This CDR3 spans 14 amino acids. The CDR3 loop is CASSRGQMDYEQYF. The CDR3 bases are TGTGCCAGCAGCCGGGGGCAGATGGACTACGAGCAGTACTTC.

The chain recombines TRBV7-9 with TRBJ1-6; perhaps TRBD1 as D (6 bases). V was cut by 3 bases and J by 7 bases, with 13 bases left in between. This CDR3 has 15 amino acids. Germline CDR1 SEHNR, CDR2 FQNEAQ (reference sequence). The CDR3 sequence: CASSFHRDGNSPLHF. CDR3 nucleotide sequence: TGTGCCAGCAGCTTTCACAGGGACGGGAATTCACCCCTCCACTTT.

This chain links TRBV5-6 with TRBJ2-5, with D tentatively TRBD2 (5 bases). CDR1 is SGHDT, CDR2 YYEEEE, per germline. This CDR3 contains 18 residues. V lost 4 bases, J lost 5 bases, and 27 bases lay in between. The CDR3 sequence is CASSLVFAEAPEGETQYF. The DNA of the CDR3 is TGTGCCAGCAGCCTCGTGTTTGCGGAGGCACCCGAGGGTGAGACCCAGTACTTC.

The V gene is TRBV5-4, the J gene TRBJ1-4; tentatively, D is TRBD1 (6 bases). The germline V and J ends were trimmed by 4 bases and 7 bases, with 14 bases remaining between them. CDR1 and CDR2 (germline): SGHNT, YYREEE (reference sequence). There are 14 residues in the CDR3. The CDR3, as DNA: TGTGCCAGCAGCCCGGAGGGGGGGGGTGAAAAACTGTTTTTT. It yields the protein CASSPEGGGEKLFF.

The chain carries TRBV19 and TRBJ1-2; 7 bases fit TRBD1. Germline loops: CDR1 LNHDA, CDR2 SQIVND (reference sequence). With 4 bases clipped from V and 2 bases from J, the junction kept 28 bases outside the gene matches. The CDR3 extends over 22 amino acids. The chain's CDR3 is CASSTPSNLVPVDRVGNYGYTF. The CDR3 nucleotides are TGTGCCAGTAGTACACCCTCAAATCTCGTCCCGGTCGACAGGGTGGGGAACTATGGCTACACCTTC.

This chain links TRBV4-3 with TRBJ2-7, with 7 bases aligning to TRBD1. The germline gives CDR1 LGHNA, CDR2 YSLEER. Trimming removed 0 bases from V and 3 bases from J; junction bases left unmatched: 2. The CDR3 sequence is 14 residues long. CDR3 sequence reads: CASSQDAGGYEQYF. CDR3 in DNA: TGCGCCAGCAGCCAAGATGCAGGGGGCTACGAGCAGTACTTC.

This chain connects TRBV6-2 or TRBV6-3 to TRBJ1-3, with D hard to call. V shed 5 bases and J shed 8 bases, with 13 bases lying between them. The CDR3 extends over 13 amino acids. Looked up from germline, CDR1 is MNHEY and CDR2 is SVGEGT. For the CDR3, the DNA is TGTGCCAGCAGTCCCCGGAGGATTCACACCATATATTTT. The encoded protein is CASSPRRIHTIYF.